This TCR beta chain was sequenced in a study of T cell repertoires in cytomegalovirus infection (dated by TCRdb to between 2019 and 2020). About the investigation overall: The HLA type of each donor mattered for the analysis, because public TCR beta signatures pointed to carriage of CMV infection along with the matching HLA type. Findings and caveats that apply to the study as a whole: Cumulative frequency of public TCR beta family members discriminated carriers of CMV infection plus the relevant HLA type in this cohort and an independent roughly 350-donor cohort. In the ex vivo response, HLA-C-restricted CMV-specific TCR beta clonotypes were dominant, and in two of eight donors the single most frequent clonotype came from this HLA-C-restricted group.

This clonotype was seen only a few times. Its antigen is not yet known. Base quality data are lacking; no much larger clone is found one base away. The instrument given in TCRdb is Illumina HiSeq 1500. Starting from the raw public reads, TCRdb applied fastp trimming at Q25, assembled clones with MiXCR and retained in-frame beta chains. Identical CDR3 protein sequences are pooled into one entry, listed with their most common genes and DNA. A total of about 100,000 distinct CDR3 sequences appear in this sample, about a quarter of them only once. Approximately 40% of the sample is in the top ten clones. From the cysteine through the phenylalanine, the CDR3 covers 17 amino acids. Only the CDR3 part of the read is kept: 51 bases, read in frame from the first base. V is cut back by 0 bases and J by 2 bases, with 10 bases in the junction unmatched. Looking up the germline V gene (reference sequence) yields CDR1 MNHNY and CDR2 SVGAGI.

The receptor chain draws on TRBV6-6 and TRBJ2-7, with 7 junctional bases fitting TRBD2. The sample comprised CD8+ T cells from PBMCs. The source is a human donor in good health (CMV status not recorded). Some clones in this sample may be carry-over from other donors' samples. The DNA sequence is TGTGCCAGCAGTTACTCGAATCAGGCTAGCGGAGCCTACGAGCAGTACTTC. This sequence encodes CASSYSNQASGAYEQYF.